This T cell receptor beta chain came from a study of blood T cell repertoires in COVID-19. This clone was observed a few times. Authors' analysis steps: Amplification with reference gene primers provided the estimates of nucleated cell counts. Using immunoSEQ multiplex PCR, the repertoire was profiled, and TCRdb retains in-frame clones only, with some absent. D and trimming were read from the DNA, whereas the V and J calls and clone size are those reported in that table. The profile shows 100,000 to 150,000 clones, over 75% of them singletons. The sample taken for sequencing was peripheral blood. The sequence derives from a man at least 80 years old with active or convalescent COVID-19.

The CDR3 DNA follows: TGTGCCAGCCATTTGGCGGGGGGCATAAAGACCCAGTACTTC. Translation gives CASHLAGGIKTQYF. This chain joins TRBV6-5 and TRBJ2-5; 8 nucleotides match TRBD2. V gave up 8 bases and J gave up 6 bases; unmatched junction bases: 11. Germline V CDR1 and CDR2: MNHEY, SVGAGI. The CDR3 runs to 14 residues.